Given below is one TCR beta chain in context. CDR1 and CDR2 (germline): SGHRS, YFSETQ. The CDR3 has 14 residues. This sample is part of a study of shared clonotypes between healthy human individuals. Here immunoSEQ multiplex PCR was the method, and the copy in TCRdb shows in-frame clones only, minus some. Counted here are 2 million to 2.5 million clones, 80% to 95% occurring once; the ten biggest clones make up more than 0.35%. The sequence came from a man between 18 and 29 years old in good health. Some clones in this sample may be carry-over from other donors' samples. The sample comprised naive CD4+ T cells from PBMCs. The subset is: CD45RA+ positively selected. The chain joins TRBV5-1 to TRBJ2-5; D not certain. Gene TRBJ2-7 matches the end of the DNA better, so the J call may be wrong. Here the CDR3 DNA reads TGCGCCAGCAGTCTCAGGTGGGCTTCGGACGAGCAGTACTTC. Amino acid sequence: CASSLRWASDEQYF.